A single sample gave rise to the 25 T cell receptor beta chains below, sequenced in a study of blood T cell repertoires in COVID-19. Repertoires were generated with immunoSEQ multiplex PCR, while TCRdb's copy carries only in-frame clones and drops some. In the table there are about 210,000 clones, approximately 78% of which are singletons. What was sequenced was peripheral blood. All receptors derive from a woman aged 40 to 50 with acute or convalescent COVID-19.

V is TRBV9 and J is TRBJ2-3, with 8 bases fitting TRBD2. The CDR3 totals 18 residues. Trimming cost V 4 bases and J 2 bases; bases outside gene matches: 15. The V gene's germline CDR1 is SGDLS and CDR2 YYNGEE. The CDR3 nucleotides are TGTGCCAGCAGCTCCAACCCCACTAGCGGACACTACACAGATACGCAGTATTTT. Translating it yields CASSSNPTSGHYTDTQYF.

The chain combines TRBV7-3 with TRBJ1-1; D unclear. The CDR3 runs 13 residues. Trimming removed 2 bases from V and 0 bases from J, with 4 bases in between. Germline CDR1 is SGHTA and CDR2 is FQGTGA. The CDR3 spells CASSLEVNTEAFF. The CDR3 DNA reads TGTGCCAGCAGCTTAGAGGTGAACACTGAAGCTTTCTTT.

The V and J genes are TRBV5-6 and TRBJ2-7; maybe TRBD1 (6 bases). The germline V gene encodes CDR1 SGHDT and CDR2 YYEEEE. The CDR3 sequence is 14 residues long. The V end lost 3 bases, the J end lost 7 bases, and 17 bases lay between the germline ends. CDR3 sequence (DNA): TGTGCCAGCAGCTCCAGGGGCGTTCTGTGGGAGCAGTACTTC. Protein product: CASSSRGVLWEQYF.

The rearrangement uses TRBV6-6 and TRBJ2-2; 11 bases are shared with TRBD1. Germline lookup yields CDR1 MNHNY and CDR2 SVGAGI (reference sequence). The CDR3 has 15 residues. Unmatched junction bases numbered 6, after V lost 6 bases and J lost 6 bases. DNA for the CDR3: TGTGCCAGCAGCCAGGGACAGGGGGTACCCGGGGAGCTGTTTTTT. It yields the protein CASSQGQGVPGELFF.

This clone has just one count. The V and J genes are TRBV20-1 and TRBJ1-5; 11 bases line up with TRBD1. CDR1 and CDR2 from the germline V gene are DFQATT and SNEGSKA (reference sequence). With 3 bases clipped from V and 3 bases from J, the junction kept 13 bases outside the gene matches. The CDR3 is 18 amino acids. This CDR3 reads CSASPGTGGSGANQPQHF. The DNA for the CDR3 is TGCAGTGCTAGTCCCGGGACAGGGGGGAGTGGGGCCAATCAGCCCCAGCATTTT.

The chain is built from TRBV5-8 and TRBJ2-3; D is possibly TRBD1 (6 bases). The CDR3 totals 15 residues. Trimming stripped 0 bases from V and 2 bases from J, with 10 bases between. The germline gives CDR1 SGHTS, CDR2 YDEGEE. The chain's CDR3 is CASSLVDRTTDTQYF. CDR3 nucleotides: TGTGCCAGCAGCTTGGTCGACAGGACCACAGATACGCAGTATTTT.

On this clone: This CDR3 is also generated by other DNA sequences in the sample. The chain couples TRBV5-4 to TRBJ2-7; D is unresolved. Germline CDR1 reads SGHNT; CDR2 reads YYREEE (reference sequence). Trimming removed 0 bases from V and 3 bases from J, with 10 bases in between. This CDR3 is built from 14 residues. In DNA form, the CDR3 reads TGTGCCAGCAGCTTGGGCGGCGGATTCTACGAGCAGTACTTC. Its translation: CASSLGGGFYEQYF.

The chain carries TRBV5-1 and TRBJ1-6, with TRBD1 matching over 7 bases. There are 14 residues in the CDR3. V shed 2 bases, J shed 7 bases, and the junction held 3 bases outside the gene matches. Germline CDR1 and CDR2: SGHRS and YFSETQ. The CDR3 loop reads CASSLTGANSPLHF. The CDR3 DNA reads as TGCGCCAGCAGCTTAACAGGGGCCAATTCACCCCTCCACTTT.

The V call is TRBV27, the J call TRBJ1-2; 8 nucleotides align to TRBD1. The CDR3 runs to 16 residues. Per germline, CDR1 MNHEY and CDR2 SMNVEV (reference sequence). The ends lost 4 bases at V and 4 bases at J; junction bases unmatched: 11. The CDR3 bases are TGTGCCAGCAGTTCAATACCCGAAGGGACAGGCTATGGCTACACCTTC. The encoded protein is CASSSIPEGTGYGYTF.

The chain employs TRBV6-6 and TRBJ1-2, with 9 bases lining up with TRBD1. The V segment lost 6 bases and the J segment 5 bases; nucleotides outside the gene matches: 7. The germline V gene encodes CDR1 MNHNY and CDR2 SVGAGI (reference sequence). This CDR3 region has 14 residues. As DNA, the CDR3 is TGTGCCAGCAGCCGTCGGGGACAGGGATATGGCTACACCTTC. This codes for CASSRRGQGYGYTF.

Here the CDR3 DNA reads TGTGCCAGCAGCCTCAGGCCATTACAGGGTAAAGGCACTGAAGCTTTCTTT. It translates to CASSLRPLQGKGTEAFF. This chain uses TRBV4-2 with TRBJ1-1; tentatively, D is TRBD1 (6 bases). The V gene lost 4 bases and the J gene lost 4 bases, with 22 bases spanning the gap. Germline V gives CDR1 LGHNA, CDR2 YNFKEQ. There are 17 residues in the CDR3.

The chain links TRBV6-2 or TRBV6-3 to TRBJ2-7; tentative D call: TRBD1 (5 bases). Germline assignment: CDR1 MNHEY and CDR2 SVGEGT. V shed 0 bases and J shed 6 bases, with 15 bases lying between them. The CDR3 is made up of 15 amino acids. CDR3 protein: CASSYSTRAWPEQYF. In nucleotides, the CDR3 is TGTGCCAGCAGTTACTCGACCAGGGCTTGGCCCGAGCAGTACTTC.

V and J are TRBV3-1 (or the pseudogene TRBV3-2) and TRBJ1-4, with D maybe TRBD1 (6 bases). V gave up 0 bases and J gave up 4 bases, with 12 bases separating them. This CDR3 is 16 amino acids long. CDR1 LGHDT and CDR2 YNNKEL come from the germline V gene (reference sequence). CDR3 loop: CASSQDRTVFNEKLFF. The DNA for the CDR3 is TGTGCCAGCAGCCAAGACCGGACAGTTTTTAATGAAAAACTGTTTTTT.

The rearrangement joins TRBV7-2 to TRBJ2-3; 8 bases are a match to TRBD2. CDR1 is SGHTA and CDR2 is FQGNSA in the germline V gene. The CDR3 loop spans 17 amino acids. V shed 4 bases, J shed 3 bases, and the junction held 12 bases outside the gene matches. The CDR3 sequence is CASSYRTSLDGTDTQYF. DNA of the CDR3: TGTGCCAGCAGCTATCGGACTAGCTTAGACGGAACAGATACGCAGTATTTT.

V gene TRBV14 combines with J gene TRBJ2-7, with D possibly being TRBD2 (6 bases). The CDR3 is 13 amino acids. V shed 8 bases and J shed 1 base, with 12 bases lying between them. In germline, CDR1 is SGHDN, CDR2 FVKESK. CDR3 loop: CASRSGGSYEQYF. The CDR3 DNA reads TGTGCCAGCCGGAGTGGGGGGTCCTACGAGCAGTACTTC.

This clone was observed a few times. The gene calls are TRBV5-4 and TRBJ1-2; TRBD1 matches at 10 bases. From germline, CDR1 is SGHNT and CDR2 YYREEE (reference sequence). The CDR3 has 14 residues. The trim removed 4 bases at V and 4 bases at J, leaving 4 bases unmatched. DNA for the CDR3: TGTGCCAGCAGCAAGGACAGGGGGGCCTATGGCTACACCTTC. Residues: CASSKDRGAYGYTF.

This sequence joins TRBV19 and TRBJ1-1, with a tentative D call TRBD1 (6 bases). This CDR3 has 14 amino acids. CDR1 LNHDA and CDR2 SQIVND come from the germline V gene (reference sequence). V lost 5 bases and J 4 bases, leaving 14 bases between the germline ends. CDR3 amino acids: CASSWQGFGTEAFF. In DNA, the CDR3 is TGTGCCAGTAGTTGGCAGGGGTTTGGCACTGAAGCTTTCTTT.

This clone was detected once. The rearrangement joins TRBV19 to TRBJ1-1, with 9 bases fitting TRBD1. Germline V gene sequence: CDR1 LNHDA, CDR2 SQIVND (reference sequence). This CDR3 has 15 amino acids. Trimming at V came to 3 bases and at J to 3 bases, leaving 5 bases not matched to a gene. CDR3 nucleotide sequence: TGTGCCAGTAGTATCGGGACAGGGAGGGACACTGAAGCTTTCTTT. Protein sequence: CASSIGTGRDTEAFF. Complete variable domain (other parts from reference TRBV19 and TRBJ1-1): DGGITQSPKYLFRKEGQNVTLSCEQNLNHDAMYWYRQDPGQGLRLIYYSQIVNDFQKGDIAEGYSVSREKKESFPLTVTSAQKNPTAFYLCASSIGTGRDTEAFFGQGTRLTVV.

This chain uses TRBV29-1 with TRBJ2-5; no clear D. The CDR3 sequence is 14 residues long. V lost 4 bases to trimming and J lost 2 bases, with 14 bases between them. CDR1 is SQVTM, CDR2 ANQGSEA, per germline. The CDR3 sequence is CSVAPPRLQETQYF. For the CDR3, the DNA is TGCAGCGTTGCCCCTCCCCGGTTACAAGAGACCCAGTACTTC.

The chain combines TRBV5-6 with TRBJ2-7; 12 nucleotides match TRBD1. The V segment lost 2 bases and the J segment 6 bases; nucleotides outside the gene matches: 9. The CDR3 contains 16 residues. Germline V gene lookup returns CDR1 SGHDT and CDR2 YYEEEE. The CDR3 bases are TGTGCCAGCAGCTTCTGGGCGGGACAGGGGGCGCCCGAGCAGTACTTC. This encodes CASSFWAGQGAPEQYF.

This chain joins TRBV24-1 and TRBJ2-2; TRBD2 might be the D (6 bases). This CDR3 region has 15 residues. The germline V gene has CDR1 KGHDR and CDR2 SFDVKD. V lost 5 bases and J lost 2, with 11 bases in between. CDR3 nucleotides: TGTGCCACCAGTGTCGGGGGAACTAACACCGGGGAGCTGTTTTTT. Protein product: CATSVGGTNTGELFF.

A few counts support this clone. This sequence joins TRBV7-3 and TRBJ2-3, with 8 bases fitting TRBD2. CDR3 length: 14 amino acids. The V and J ends lost 3 bases and 3 bases, in that order; junction bases with no gene match: 2. Per the germline V gene, CDR1 is SGHTA and CDR2 is FQGTGA. CDR3 region: CASSFSGVTDTQYF. CDR3 nucleotide sequence: TGTGCCAGCAGCTTTAGCGGGGTGACAGATACGCAGTATTTT.

V gene TRBV5-1 combines with J gene TRBJ1-2; maybe TRBD1 (6 bases). This CDR3 contains 13 residues. V was shortened by 0 bases and J by 8 bases, with 11 bases between the two germline ends. Per the germline V gene, CDR1 is SGHRS and CDR2 is YFSETQ. CDR3 sequence reads: CASSLGTGHGYTF. The CDR3 DNA sequence: TGCGCCAGCAGCTTGGGAACAGGGCACGGCTACACCTTC.

The chain couples TRBV21-1 to TRBJ1-1; the tabulated D call, TRBD1, remains unverified against the DNA. TRBV21-1 is labeled a pseudogene. CDR3 length: 14 residues. The CDR3 region is CASILDRSPEMAFF. The CDR3 nucleotides read TGTGCCAGCATTCTGGACAGGAGCCCCGAGATGGCTTTCTTT.

J is TRBJ2-1 and V is TRBV5-1; possibly TRBD2 for D (5 bases). CDR3 length equals 16 residues. CDR1 is SGHRS, CDR2 YFSETQ, per germline. Trimming took 0 bases from V and 4 from J, leaving 14 bases between them. The CDR3, as DNA: TGCGCCAGCAGCTTGGCCGAGCGGAGAAGGTACAATGAGCAGTTCTTC. This sequence encodes CASSLAERRRYNEQFF.